Reported below is one TCR beta chain. The data derive from a study of blood T cell repertoires in COVID-19. Study information: There were acute and convalescent COVID-19 samples, and they came from the United States, Italy and Spain. PBMCs, B-cell-depleted T cells, or T cells provided the cDNA or gDNA that made up the material.

Original data processing: Estimates of nucleated cell counts were drawn from the amplification of reference gene primers. The method was immunoSEQ multiplex PCR; TCRdb's version includes in-frame clones alone and lacks a portion of them. D and trimming come from the DNA, and the V and J calls and clone size come from that table. Found here are about 420,000 clones, about 90% of them singletons; the top ten hold about 0.91%. The Seattle patients joined while their infection was active and were tracked longitudinally afterward. The germline V gene encodes CDR1 LNHDA and CDR2 SQIVND (reference sequence). This CDR3 has 16 residues. V lost 4 bases, J lost 3 bases, and 6 bases stayed unmatched.

This receptor was taken from a man between 18 and 29 years old with COVID-19, enrolled during active disease. The sample taken for sequencing was peripheral blood. The chain uses TRBV19 and TRBJ1-3, with TRBD1 identical over 10 bases. CDR3 coding DNA: TGTGCCAGTAGTACCCGGGACAGGGGAGGTGGAAACACCATATATTTT. Its translation: CASSTRDRGGGNTIYF.